This T cell receptor (beta chain) was documented in a study of blood T cells in healthy people across ages. A second about 6 to 12 cycle PCR used barcoded and J-beta primers. TCRdb re-derived calls from the 5' RACE reads in MiXCR, one entry per CDR3 protein. The repertoire holds around 1,000,000 distinct CDR3 sequences, around 25% seen once, with 0.65% to 0.75% in the top ten. The ends lost 2 bases at V and 3 bases at J; junction bases unmatched: 4. CDR3 length: 15 residues. The V gene's germline CDR1 is SGDLS and CDR2 YYNGEE. These same records also appear under a second study, on T cells of mothers and their children.

This receptor was obtained from a girl aged 2 to 10 in good health. The chain is built from TRBV9 and TRBJ2-3; TRBD2 agrees at 9 bases. The material sequenced was blood. The CDR3 reads CASSVSGSETDTQYF. The CDR3 nucleotides read TGTGCCAGCAGCGTTAGCGGGAGTGAGACAGATACGCAGTATTTT.